This entry describes one T cell receptor (beta chain). The CDR3 loop spans 17 amino acids. V dropped 4 bases and J dropped 2; count of bases not matched to a gene: 3. Looked up from germline, CDR1 is SGHRS and CDR2 is YFSETQ. The data derive from a study of T cells in Graves' hyperthyroidism and ophthalmopathy. It was RNA transcripts that yielded the amplified TCR beta CDR3 regions. HTBI primers were employed in a first-round RT-PCR of the TCR CDR3. In TCRdb, the multiplex PCR reads were re-called with MiXCR into one record per CDR3 protein. The sample records some 600,000 distinct CDR3 sequences, over 11% being singletons.

The source of this sequence is a woman in her twenties or thirties with Graves' hyperthyroidism that later progressed to Graves' ophthalmopathy. Sample: blood. The V gene is TRBV5-1, the J gene TRBJ2-6, with 13 positions matching TRBD2. As DNA, the CDR3 is TGCGCCAGCAGCGGACTAGCGGGGGCCCCTGGGGCCAACGTCCTGACTTTC. Protein: CASSGLAGAPGANVLTF.